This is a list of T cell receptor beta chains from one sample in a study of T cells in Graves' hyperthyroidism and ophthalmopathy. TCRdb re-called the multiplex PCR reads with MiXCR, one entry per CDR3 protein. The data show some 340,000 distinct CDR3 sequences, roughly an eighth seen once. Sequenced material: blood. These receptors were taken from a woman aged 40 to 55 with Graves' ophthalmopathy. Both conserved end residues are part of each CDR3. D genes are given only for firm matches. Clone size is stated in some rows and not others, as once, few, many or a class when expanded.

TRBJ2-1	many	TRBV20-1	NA	TGCAGTGCTCAACGTACACTCAGTGAGCAGTTCTTC	CSAQRTLSEQFF
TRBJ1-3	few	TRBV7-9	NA	TGTGCCAGCAGCCCGAAGACAGGTTTTGGAAACACCATATATTTT	CASSPKTGFGNTIYF
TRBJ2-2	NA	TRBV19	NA	TGTGCCAGTACCTCCGGGCTAGTAGGAACCGGGGAGCTGTTTTTT	CASTSGLVGTGELFF
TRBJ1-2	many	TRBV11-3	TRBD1	TGTGCCAGCAGCTACGGACAGGGGTTTGGCTACACCTTC	CASSYGQGFGYTF
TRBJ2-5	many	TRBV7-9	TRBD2	TGTGCCAGCAGCCTTCTCGGGGGGGAGACCCAGTACTTC	CASSLLGGETQYF
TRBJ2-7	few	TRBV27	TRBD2	TGTGCCAGCAGTTTATATAGCGGGAGGGCCTACGAGCAGTACTTC	CASSLYSGRAYEQYF
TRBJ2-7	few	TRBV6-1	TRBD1	TGTGCCAGCAGTGCGGGACAGGGGTTTCATTACGAGCAGTACTTC	CASSAGQGFHYEQYF
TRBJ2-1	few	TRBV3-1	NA	TGTGCCAGCAGCCAACAGGGGGGCTCCTACAATGAGCAGTTCTTC	CASSQQGGSYNEQFF
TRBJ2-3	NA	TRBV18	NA	TGTGCCAGCTCACCACAAAGAGGAGTAGGAGGGAGAGACACAGATACGCAGTATTTT	CASSPQRGVGGRDTDTQYF
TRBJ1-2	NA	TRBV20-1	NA	TGCAGTGCTAGCCTCGAGACAGGCTATGGCTACACCTTC	CSASLETGYGYTF
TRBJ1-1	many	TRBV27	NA	TGTGCCAGCAGTTGGTACAAGAACACTGAAGCTTTCTTT	CASSWYKNTEAFF
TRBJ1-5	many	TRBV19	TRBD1	TGTGCCACCCGGGGTCGGACAGGGGGTATCAATCAGCCCCAGCATTTT	CATRGRTGGINQPQHF
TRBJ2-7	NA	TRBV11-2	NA	TGTGCCAGCAGCTTGTCGGCAACCTACAAGCAGTACTTC	CASSLSATYKQYF
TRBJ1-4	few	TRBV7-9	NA	TGTGCCAGCAGCCCCCTGACAGGACTAAATGAAAAACTGTTTTTT	CASSPLTGLNEKLFF
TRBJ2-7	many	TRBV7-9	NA	TGTGCCAGCAGCTCTACCGACAGGAACGAGCAGTACTTC	CASSSTDRNEQYF
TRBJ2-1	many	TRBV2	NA	TGTGCCAGCAAAGCGAGGGTCTACAATGAGCAGTTCTTC	CASKARVYNEQFF
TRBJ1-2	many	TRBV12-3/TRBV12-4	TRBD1	TGTGCCAGCAGGCGCCAGACAGGGGCAGGCTACACCTTC	CASRRQTGAGYTF
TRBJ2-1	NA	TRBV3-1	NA	TGTGCCAGCAGCCTTGACTCGTGGGAGCAGTTCTTC	CASSLDSWEQFF
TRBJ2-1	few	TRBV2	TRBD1	TGTGCCAGCAAAATGGGACAGGGCAACAATGAGCAGTTCTTC	CASKMGQGNNEQFF
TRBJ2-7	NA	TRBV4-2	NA	TGTGCCAGCAGCCAAGATAGGCCGAGACATAGCGAGCAGTACTTC	CASSQDRPRHSEQYF
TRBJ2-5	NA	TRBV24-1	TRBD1	TGTGCCACCAGTGAACGAACAGGGGGGCGACAAGAGACCCAGTACTTC	CATSERTGGRQETQYF
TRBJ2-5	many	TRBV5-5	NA	TGTGCCAGCAGCTTGTGGACAGTACAAGAGACCCAGTACTTC	CASSLWTVQETQYF
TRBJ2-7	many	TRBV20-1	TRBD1	TGCAGCGGAGTCCAGGGACAGGGAACCTACGAGCAGTACTTC	CSGVQGQGTYEQYF
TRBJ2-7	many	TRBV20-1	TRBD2	TGCAGTGCTACAGGTAGCGGGGTGACCTACGAGCAGTACTTC	CSATGSGVTYEQYF
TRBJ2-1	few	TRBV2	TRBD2	TGTGCCAGCAGTGGTAGCGGGAATGAGCAGTTCTTC	CASSGSGNEQFF
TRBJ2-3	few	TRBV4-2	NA	TGTGCCAGCAGCCACGTAACAGGAGCCACAGATACGCAGTATTTT	CASSHVTGATDTQYF
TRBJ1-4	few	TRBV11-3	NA	TGTGCCAGCAGCTTAGGTCGCGGGGCTACTAATGAAAAACTGTTTTTT	CASSLGRGATNEKLFF
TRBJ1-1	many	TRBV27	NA	TGTGCCAGCAGTACCCTCGGTTCGATGAACACTGAAGCTTTCTTT	CASSTLGSMNTEAFF
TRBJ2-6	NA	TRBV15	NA	TGTGCCACCAGCAGACCCTCGATAGGTACCAACGTCCTGACTTTC	CATSRPSIGTNVLTF
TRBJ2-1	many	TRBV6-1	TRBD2	TGTGCCAGCACCCAACTAGCGGGAGGGCCGCGGTCTTACAATGAGCAGTTCTTC	CASTQLAGGPRSYNEQFF
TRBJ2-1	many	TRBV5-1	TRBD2	TGCGCCAGCAGCTTCCAGAGCGGGGGGGCCCGGAATGAGCAGTTCTTC	CASSFQSGGARNEQFF
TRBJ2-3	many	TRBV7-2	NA	TGTGCCAGCAGCCCTTGGAGTAGACAACCCACAGATACGCAGTATTTT	CASSPWSRQPTDTQYF
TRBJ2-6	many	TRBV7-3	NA	TGTGCCAGCAGCCCCCGCCTAGCGCCCCATAGCTCTGGGGCCAACGTCCTGACTTTC	CASSPRLAPHSSGANVLTF
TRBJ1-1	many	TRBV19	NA	TGTGCCAGTAGTCCCCCAGAGTTGGGCACTGAAGCTTTCTTT	CASSPPELGTEAFF
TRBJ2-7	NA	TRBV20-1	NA	TGCAGTGCTAGGAGGGACTTCAACGAGCAGTACTTC	CSARRDFNEQYF
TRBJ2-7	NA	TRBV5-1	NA	TGCGCCAGCAGGAACGGAGCCCGGGACAATGAGCAGTACTTC	CASRNGARDNEQYF
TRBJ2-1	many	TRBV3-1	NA	TGTGCCAGCAGCCAAGAGTACGACTCTACCCCCTACAATGAGCAGTTCTTC	CASSQEYDSTPYNEQFF
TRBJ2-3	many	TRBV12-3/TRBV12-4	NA	TGTGCCAGCAGTGCAGGCACAGATACGCAGTATTTT	CASSAGTDTQYF
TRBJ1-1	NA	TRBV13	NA	TGTGCCAGCAGCTCCCCCCGGACGAAGAAGACTGAAGCTTTCTTT	CASSSPRTKKTEAFF
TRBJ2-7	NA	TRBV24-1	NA	TGTGCCACCAGTGACCCCGCGGTGGGCTCCTACGAGCAGTACTTC	CATSDPAVGSYEQYF
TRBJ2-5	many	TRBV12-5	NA	TGTGCTAGTGGTTTGATGGCGGAGGACCAGTACTTC	CASGLMAEDQYF
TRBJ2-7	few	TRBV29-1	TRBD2	TGCAGCGTTGAAAAACTAGCGGGGACCGAGCAGTACTTC	CSVEKLAGTEQYF
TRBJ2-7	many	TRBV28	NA	TGTGCCAGCAGTGAGGTAGGCAGGCCCTACGAGCAGTACTTC	CASSEVGRPYEQYF
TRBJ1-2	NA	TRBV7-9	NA	TGTGCCAGCACGCCTCACGGGGGGGGAAGTAATGGCTACACCTTC	CASTPHGGGSNGYTF
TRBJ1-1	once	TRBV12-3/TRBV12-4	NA	TGTGCCAGCAGCACTTCTTTCAGACCAACTGAAGCTTTCTTT	CASSTSFRPTEAFF
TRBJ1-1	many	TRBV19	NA	TGTGCCAGTCAATCGAACACTGAAGCTTTCTTT	CASQSNTEAFF
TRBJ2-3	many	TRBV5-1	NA	TGCGCCAGCACGCGGGAGGGACAGGAACCCACAGATACGCAGTATTTT	CASTREGQEPTDTQYF
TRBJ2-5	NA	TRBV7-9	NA	TGTGCCAGCAGCACCCACCCGGGGCGGATTTTACAAGAGACCCAGTACTTC	CASSTHPGRILQETQYF
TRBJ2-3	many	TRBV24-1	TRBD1	TGTGCCACCAGTGATTTAGCGACAGGGGAGGCAGATACGCAGTATTTT	CATSDLATGEADTQYF
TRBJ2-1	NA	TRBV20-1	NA	TGCAGTGCTAGGCCACAGGGTCTTAGGAGCTCCTACAATGAGCAGTTCTTC	CSARPQGLRSSYNEQFF
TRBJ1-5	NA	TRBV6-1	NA	TGTGCCAGCAGCAGGGGATTCGATCAGCCCCAGCATTTT	CASSRGFDQPQHF
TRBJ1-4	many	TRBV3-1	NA	TGTGCCAGCAGCCTTCAAAATGAAAAACTGTTTTTT	CASSLQNEKLFF
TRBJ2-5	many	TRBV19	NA	TGTGCCAGTAGTCTCGGAAACGGGCGGGAGACCCAGTACTTC	CASSLGNGRETQYF
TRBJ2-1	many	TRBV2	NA	TGTGCCAGCAGTGAAGCGGGCAGGGCAGATGAGCAGTTCTTC	CASSEAGRADEQFF
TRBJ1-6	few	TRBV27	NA	TGTGCCAGCAGTCCGGCCGGGAGGGGCTCCTATAATTCACCCCTCCACTTT	CASSPAGRGSYNSPLHF
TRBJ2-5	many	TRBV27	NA	TGTGCCAGCAGTAGAGCGGACGGCATTTTCGGGACCCAGTACTTC	CASSRADGIFGTQYF
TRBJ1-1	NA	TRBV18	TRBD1	TGTGCCAGCTCACCACAGGGGGCCGGTGTCGCTTTCTTT	CASSPQGAGVAFF
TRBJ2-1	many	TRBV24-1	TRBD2	TGTGCCACAAGTAGTAACCGGGCTAGCGGGGGTTATTACAATGAGCAGTTCTTC	CATSSNRASGGYYNEQFF
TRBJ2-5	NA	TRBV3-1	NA	TGTGCCAGCAGCCAAGATCTGGAGGTTCCCAGGGTAGAAGAGACCCAGTACTTC	CASSQDLEVPRVEETQYF